Sequencing of this T cell receptor (beta chain) was carried out in a study of T cells after yellow fever vaccination. For the study at large: Those fractions that held only low numbers of cells were prepared using the SMART-Seq v4 Ultra Low Input RNA kit.

TCRdb re-derived calls from the 5' RACE reads in MiXCR, one entry per CDR3 protein. Of 250,000 to 300,000 distinct CDR3 sequences in the sample, roughly 4.8% were seen once. The CDR3 length is 14 residues. Trimming removed 0 bases at V and 1 base at J, with 7 bases between. Germline lookup yields CDR1 SGDLS and CDR2 YYNGEE. Sequenced here: CD4+ T cells sorted from PBMCs, sampled on the day of the yellow fever booster vaccination. This sequence joins TRBV9 and TRBJ1-1; D uncertain. This clonotype was sampled from a man aged 18 to 30 who received the YFV17D yellow fever vaccine. The CDR3 reads CASSVVAGNTEAFF. The CDR3 DNA sequence: TGTGCCAGCAGCGTAGTGGCCGGGAACACTGAAGCTTTCTTT. Full variable domain (rest looked up from reference TRBV9 and TRBJ1-1): DSGVTQTPKHLITATGQRVTLRCSPRSGDLSVYWYQQSLDQGLQFLIQYYNGEERAKGNILERFSAQQFPDLHSELNLSSLELGDSALYFCASSVVAGNTEAFFGQGTRLTVV.